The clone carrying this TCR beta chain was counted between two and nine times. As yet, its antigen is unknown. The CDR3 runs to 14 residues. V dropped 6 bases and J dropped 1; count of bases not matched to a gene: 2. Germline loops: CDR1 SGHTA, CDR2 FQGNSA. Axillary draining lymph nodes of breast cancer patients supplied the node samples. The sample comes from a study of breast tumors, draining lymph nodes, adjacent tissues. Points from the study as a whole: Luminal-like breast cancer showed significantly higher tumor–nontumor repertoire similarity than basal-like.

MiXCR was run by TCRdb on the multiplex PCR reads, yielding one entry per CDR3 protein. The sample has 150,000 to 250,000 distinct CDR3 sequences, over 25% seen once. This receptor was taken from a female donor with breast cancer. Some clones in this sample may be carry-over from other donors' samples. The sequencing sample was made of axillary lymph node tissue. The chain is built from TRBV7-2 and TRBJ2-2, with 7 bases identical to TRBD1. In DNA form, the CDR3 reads TGTGCCAGCAGTAGGACAGGGAACACCGGGGAGCTGTTTTTT. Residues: CASSRTGNTGELFF.